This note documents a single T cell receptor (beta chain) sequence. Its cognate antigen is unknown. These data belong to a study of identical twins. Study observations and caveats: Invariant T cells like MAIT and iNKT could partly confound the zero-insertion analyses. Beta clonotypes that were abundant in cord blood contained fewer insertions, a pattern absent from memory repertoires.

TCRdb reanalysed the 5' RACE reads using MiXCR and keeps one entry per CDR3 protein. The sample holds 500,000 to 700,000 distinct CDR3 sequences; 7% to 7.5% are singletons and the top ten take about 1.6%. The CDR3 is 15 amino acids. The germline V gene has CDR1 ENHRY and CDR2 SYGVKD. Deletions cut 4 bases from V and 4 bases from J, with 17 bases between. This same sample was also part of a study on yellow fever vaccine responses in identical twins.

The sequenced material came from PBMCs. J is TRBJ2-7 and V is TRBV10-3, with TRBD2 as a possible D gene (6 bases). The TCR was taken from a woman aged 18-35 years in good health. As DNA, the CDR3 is TGTGCCATCAGTGGTTTAGGCGGGATGTCTTACGAGCAGTACTTC. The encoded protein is CAISGLGGMSYEQYF.